This T cell receptor beta chain came from a study of cytomegalovirus exposure and HLA in healthy donors. Study-wide points: It was reported in a later analysis that an Asian-associated ancestry cluster showed fewer N-insertions than the roughly 670-donor mean.

The CDR3 has 15 residues. With V trimmed by 5 bases and J by 4 bases, 9 bases remained unmatched. The germline V gene has CDR1 SEHNR and CDR2 FQNEAQ (reference sequence). A remark on this clone: Its specificity is not known.

Primers included in the PCR were 60 Vbeta and 13 Jbeta primers. Profiled with immunoSEQ multiplex PCR; TCRdb holds only in-frame clones, not every one. This table has some 150,000 clones, 65% to 85% appearing once. Sequencing used PBMCs. This chain uses TRBV7-9 with TRBJ1-2, with 8 nucleotides matching TRBD1. The clonotype comes from a woman in her thirties in good health and CMV-seropositive. The DNA of the CDR3 is TGTGCCAGCAGCCTACAGGGGGGACAGAGCTATGGCTACACCTTC. It encodes CASSLQGGQSYGYTF.